A selection of T cell receptor beta chains follows, all from one sample in a study of a mutant IDH1 vaccine in newly diagnosed glioma. The table came from immunoSEQ multiplex PCR; TCRdb's copy has only in-frame clones and leaves some out. The data hold tens of thousands of clones, with approximately 82% observed a single time. The input for sequencing was peripheral blood mononuclear cells (PBMCs), taken from a glioma patient treated with radiotherapy, temozolomide or both. The receptors originated from a woman between 18 and 29 years old with glioma. Some clones in this sample may be carry-over from other donors' samples. Each CDR3 is given with its conserved first and last residue. A D gene is named only where the DNA matches it firmly. A row's size may be missing; if present it is once, few, many or a size class.

abundance,d_gene,v_gene,j_gene,CDR3nt,CDR3aa
-,-,TRBV5-6,TRBJ1-4,TGTGCCAGCAGCCGACAGTTTTGGGGAACTAATGAAAAACTGTTTTTT,CASSRQFWGTNEKLFF
-,-,TRBV5-4,TRBJ1-2,TGTGCCAGCAGCTCGCAGGCCCACCCTAACTATGGCTACACCTTC,CASSSQAHPNYGYTF
-,-,TRBV4-2,TRBJ2-7,TGTGCCAGCAGCCAAGACTTGTGGGAGCTCGAGCAGTACTTC,CASSQDLWELEQYF
-,TRBD1,TRBV30,TRBJ1-3,TGTGCCTGGGGGGGACAGAAACCTGGAAACACCATATATTTT,CAWGGQKPGNTIYF
-,-,TRBV19,TRBJ1-4,TGTGCCAGTGGACGGACAGCAACTAATGAAAAACTGTTTTTT,CASGRTATNEKLFF
-,-,TRBV14,TRBJ2-7,TGTGCCAGCTCACCCCTCAGTTCGGGCGAGCAGTACTTC,CASSPLSSGEQYF
-,-,TRBV5-1,TRBJ2-7,TGCGCCAGCAGCTTGGGGGGGGATCTCTACGAGCAGTACTTC,CASSLGGDLYEQYF
-,-,TRBV6-6,TRBJ1-2,TGTGCCAGCAGTGAGAGGGGATTCTATGGCTACACCTTC,CASSERGFYGYTF
-,-,TRBV7-2,TRBJ2-3,TGTGCCAGCAGCTCCCGTAAGGAGAGCACAGATACGCAGTATTTT,CASSSRKESTDTQYF
-,-,TRBV27,TRBJ2-1,TGTGCCAGCAGTCAGGTGAAGGATGAGCAGTTCTTC,CASSQVKDEQFF
-,TRBD2,TRBV7-6,TRBJ2-7,TGTGCCAGCAGCTGGAGCGGGGCCTACGAGCAGTACTTC,CASSWSGAYEQYF
few,-,TRBV6-1,TRBJ2-5,TGTGCCAGCAGTGAAGCGCTTGGGGGGCAAGAGACCCAGTACTTC,CASSEALGGQETQYF
-,-,TRBV2,TRBJ2-1,TGTGCCAGCAGTGATGCCCGGTACAATGAGCAGTTCTTC,CASSDARYNEQFF
-,TRBD2,TRBV29-1,TRBJ2-3,TGCAGCGTTAACGGGGGGGCCCGGACAGATACGCAGTATTTT,CSVNGGARTDTQYF
-,-,TRBV11-2,TRBJ2-7,TGTGCCAGCAGCTTGCGCCCCTCGGGGGCCTCCGAGCAGTACTTC,CASSLRPSGASEQYF
-,-,TRBV25-1,TRBJ2-7,TGTGCCAGCAGTGAAACAGGCGACCACGAGCAGTACTTC,CASSETGDHEQYF
-,-,TRBV27,TRBJ2-7,TGTGCCAGCAGTTTAAAGGGGTTAAACCCCTACGAGCAGTACTTC,CASSLKGLNPYEQYF
-,-,TRBV29-1,TRBJ2-2,TGCAGCGTCCAAGGAGCTAGCCCGAACACCGGGGAGCTGTTTTTT,CSVQGASPNTGELFF
-,-,TRBV6-1,TRBJ2-7,TGTGCCAGCCAGGAGTCTGAGGCTTACGAGCAGTACTTC,CASQESEAYEQYF
once,-,TRBV6-5,TRBJ2-4,TGTGCCAGCAGGCCACTAGGTGGAGCCAAAAACATTCAGTACTTC,CASRPLGGAKNIQYF
-,TRBD2,TRBV12-5,TRBJ2-1,TGTGCTAGTGGTTTGGTAATAAGCGGGGGGTTGTACAATGAGCAGTTCTTC,CASGLVISGGLYNEQFF
few,TRBD1,TRBV13,TRBJ1-5,TGTGCCAGCAGCCTTACCCGACAGGGAAGGGCCAATCAGCCCCAGCATTTT,CASSLTRQGRANQPQHF
-,TRBD2,TRBV7-7,TRBJ2-3,TGTGCCAGCAGCCCTAGCGGGGGGACTACAGATACGCAGTATTTT,CASSPSGGTTDTQYF
-,TRBD2,TRBV25-1,TRBJ2-3,TGTGCCAGCAGCGGAGATAGCGGGAGAGCAGATACGCAGTATTTT,CASSGDSGRADTQYF
-,-,TRBV9,TRBJ1-1,TGTGCCAGCAGCGTAGACGGGGAAGCTTTCTTT,CASSVDGEAFF
-,-,TRBV4-3,TRBJ2-7,TGCGCCAGCAGCCAAGATCAGGTCGGCTCCTACGAGCAGTACTTC,CASSQDQVGSYEQYF
-,-,TRBV5-4,TRBJ2-2,TGTGCCAGCAGCTTGACCAGAGTTGCGAACACCGGGGAGCTGTTTTTT,CASSLTRVANTGELFF
-,-,TRBV5-4,TRBJ1-1,TGTGCCAGCAGCTTGGAACAGGGATCTGGTAACACTGAAGCTTTCTTT,CASSLEQGSGNTEAFF
-,-,TRBV19,TRBJ1-5,TGTGCCAGTAGTATCTTGGCAGGAGGGCAGCCCCAGCATTTT,CASSILAGGQPQHF
-,-,TRBV5-1,TRBJ2-1,TGCGCCAGCAGCTCGGGACTCCAAAGCTCCTACAATGAGCAGTTCTTC,CASSSGLQSSYNEQFF
-,TRBD1,TRBV27,TRBJ2-7,TGTGCCAGCAGTTTATTGGACGGACAGGACGAGCAGTACTTC,CASSLLDGQDEQYF
-,TRBD1,TRBV9,TRBJ2-5,TGTGCCAGCAGCCGATGGACAGGCCAAGGGGAGACCCAGTACTTC,CASSRWTGQGETQYF
-,TRBD1,TRBV14,TRBJ2-7,TGTGCCAGCAGCCTAACGACAGGGGTCCACGAGCAGTACTTC,CASSLTTGVHEQYF
-,-,TRBV5-1,TRBJ2-2,TGCGCCAGCAGCTTGTCCCCGGCCACCGGGGAGCTGTTTTTT,CASSLSPATGELFF
-,-,TRBV13,TRBJ2-5,TGTGCCAGCAGCTTGAAGGCACACCAAGAGACCCAGTACTTC,CASSLKAHQETQYF
-,TRBD1,TRBV29-1,TRBJ1-3,TGCAGCGTTGACGGGACAGGGGAAGGAAACACCATATATTTT,CSVDGTGEGNTIYF
-,-,TRBV6-5,TRBJ1-3,TGTGCCAGCAGTTACGGGGGAGGGAGCTCTGGAAACACCATATATTTT,CASSYGGGSSGNTIYF
-,TRBD1,TRBV7-3,TRBJ1-1,TGTGCCAGCAGCCTGACACAACAGGGGGCGGGCACTGAAGCTTTCTTT,CASSLTQQGAGTEAFF
-,-,TRBV30,TRBJ1-2,TGTGCCTGGATCTGGCCCAGTGGGCCCTACGACTATGGCTACACCTTC,CAWIWPSGPYDYGYTF
-,TRBD1,TRBV2,TRBJ1-6,TGTGCCAGCAGGGGGGACAGGGATTATTCACCCCTCCACTTT,CASRGDRDYSPLHF
-,TRBD1,TRBV25-1,TRBJ1-1,TGTGCCAGCAGTGAAGGGGACAGGGGTGAAGCTTTCTTT,CASSEGDRGEAFF
-,-,TRBV5-1,TRBJ1-2,TGCGCCAGCAGCCCAAATGGGGGGCGGGACTATGGCTACACCTTC,CASSPNGGRDYGYTF
-,-,TRBV6-5,TRBJ2-3,TGTGCCAGCAGTTACCCTTGGACGGGGCGGGATACGCAGTATTTT,CASSYPWTGRDTQYF
-,-,TRBV5-1,TRBJ1-1,TGCGCCAGCAGCGCAGGGAGCGGGTCTCTAGAAGCTTTCTTT,CASSAGSGSLEAFF